The 24 T cell receptor beta chains presented below share a single source sample, sequenced in a study of blood T cells in healthy people across ages. For the second PCR, which ran for about 7 to 11 cycles, a sample-barcoded 5' primer and a J-beta primer mix were used. A single record per CDR3 protein comes from TCRdb applying MiXCR to the 5' RACE reads. The data hold some 760,000 distinct CDR3 sequences, with around 25% observed a single time. The same sample was also used in a study of T cells of mothers and their children.

Sample: blood. The receptors were gathered from a boy aged 5-17 years in good health.

This clonotype occurred a few times. This sequence joins TRBV7-2 and TRBJ1-3, with D tentatively TRBD1 (6 bases). The CDR3 sequence is 17 residues long. Trimming stripped 5 bases from V and 6 bases from J, with 23 bases between. The germline V gene encodes CDR1 SGHTA and CDR2 FQGNSA. CDR3 bases: TGTGCCAGCAGCCCACTAATAATCCAGGGGAATCTAAACACCATATATTTT. Amino acid sequence: CASSPLIIQGNLNTIYF.

The chain combines TRBV29-1 with TRBJ2-5; D might be TRBD1 or TRBD2, each matching 5 bases. This CDR3 contains 14 residues. V lost 1 base to trimming and J lost 4 bases, with 13 bases between them. Germline V gives CDR1 SQVTM, CDR2 ANQGSEA. The CDR3, as DNA: TGCAGCGTTGAAGGGGTGAGGGGCACAGAGACCCAGTACTTC. It is translated as CSVEGVRGTETQYF.

This clonotype was counted between two and nine times. The chain joins TRBV6-6 to TRBJ2-5; D gene ambiguous. CDR3 length: 15 amino acids. Germline CDR1 and CDR2: MNHNY and SVGAGI (reference sequence). Trimming removed 4 bases at V and 5 bases at J, with 17 bases between. CDR3 DNA: TGTGCCAGCAGTTCCCCGCTGACTCCTTCCGAGACCCAGTACTTC. This encodes CASSSPLTPSETQYF.

This clonotype was observed a few times. This chain uses TRBV20-1 with TRBJ1-5, with 11 bases fitting TRBD1. The CDR3 loop spans 15 amino acids. V lost 3 bases, J lost 6 bases, and 7 bases stayed unmatched. The V gene's germline CDR1 is DFQATT and CDR2 SNEGSKA (reference sequence). CDR3 in DNA: TGCAGTGCTAGCCCCGGACAGGGGGCGGTTCAGCCCCAGCATTTT. The encoded protein is CSASPGQGAVQPQHF.

The rearrangement uses TRBV7-2 and TRBJ2-2, with TRBD1 matching 9 bases. The CDR3 length is 17 residues. Trimming at V came to 5 bases and at J to 3 bases, leaving 10 bases not matched to a gene. Germline assignment: CDR1 SGHTA and CDR2 FQGNSA. The chain's CDR3 is CASSHAPGQGYTGELFF. CDR3 in DNA: TGTGCCAGCAGCCACGCCCCGGGACAGGGATACACCGGGGAGCTGTTTTTT.

The sample holds a few counts of this clonotype. The V gene is TRBV7-9, the J gene TRBJ2-1, with TRBD1 matching 7 bases. With V trimmed by 4 bases and J by 4 bases, 7 bases remained unmatched. The CDR3 runs to 15 residues. Germline V lookup: CDR1 SEHNR, CDR2 FQNEAQ (reference sequence). The CDR3 spells CASSSWDSDYNEQFF. Here the CDR3 DNA reads TGTGCCAGCAGCTCATGGGACAGCGATTACAATGAGCAGTTCTTC.

Written as DNA, the CDR3 is TGCGCCAGCAGCTTTGGGGACAGGGACCAAGAGACCCAGTACTTC. It yields the protein CASSFGDRDQETQYF. The V and J genes are TRBV5-1 and TRBJ2-5; 9 bases map to TRBD1. Germline V gene sequence: CDR1 SGHRS, CDR2 YFSETQ. This CDR3 has 15 residues. Losses at the gene ends were 2 bases for V and 0 bases for J; bases not matched to a gene: 2.

The gene calls are TRBV7-2 and TRBJ2-5, with a tentative D call TRBD2 (5 bases). The end of the DNA fits TRBJ2-7 better, so the J call may be wrong. Germline V gene data show CDR1 as SGHTA and CDR2 as FQGNSA. The CDR3 totals 15 residues. CDR3 sequence: CASSLRTGSVYEQYF. The CDR3 DNA sequence: TGTGCCAGCAGCTTAAGAACGGGATCAGTCTACGAGCAGTACTTC.

This clonotype was detected only a few times. The gene calls are TRBV20-1 and TRBJ1-2; perhaps TRBD1 as D (5 bases). The length of the CDR3 is 13 residues. Between the trimmed V and J ends, which lost 6 bases and 4 bases, there was a span of 15 bases. Germline V gives CDR1 DFQATT, CDR2 SNEGSKA (reference sequence). CDR3 protein: CSAPRGIGYGYTF. CDR3 in DNA: TGCAGTGCCCCAAGGGGAATTGGCTATGGCTACACCTTC.

This clonotype turned up a few times. The rearrangement joins TRBV18 to TRBJ2-7; TRBD1 aligns across 8 bases. V was pared by 2 bases and J by 1 base, with 4 bases of the junction left unmatched. From germline, CDR1 is KGHSH and CDR2 LQKENI. The length of the CDR3 is 15 residues. As DNA, the CDR3 is TGTGCCAGCTCACCATCGGACAGGGAGTCCTACGAGCAGTACTTC. Translating it yields CASSPSDRESYEQYF. The complete variable domain, with remaining parts taken from reference TRBV18 and TRBJ2-7, reads NAGVMQNPRHLVRRRGQEARLRCSPMKGHSHVYWYRQLPEEGLKFMVYLQKENIIDESGMPKERFSAEFPKEGPSILRIQQVVRGDSAAYFCASSPSDRESYEQYFGPGTRLTVT.

The J gene is TRBJ1-2, the V gene TRBV29-1; 12 bases fit TRBD1. Losses at the gene ends were 0 bases for V and 0 bases for J; bases not matched to a gene: 5. Germline V gives CDR1 SQVTM, CDR2 ANQGSEA. This CDR3 comprises 17 residues. The CDR3 sequence: CSVEEGTGGPANYGYTF. CDR3 in DNA: TGCAGCGTTGAAGAGGGGACAGGGGGCCCAGCTAACTATGGCTACACCTTC.

The chain couples TRBV7-8 to TRBJ1-5; 8 nucleotides line up with TRBD1. CDR1 is SGHVS, CDR2 FQNEAQ, per germline. Germline trimming cut 4 bases from V and 5 bases from J; bases unmatched to any gene: 4. The CDR3 is made up of 14 amino acids. For the CDR3, the DNA is TGTGCCAGCAGCTCTAGGACAGGGTATCAGCCCCAGCATTTT. Residues: CASSSRTGYQPQHF.

This clonotype was observed a handful of times. In nucleotides, the CDR3 is TGTGCCAGCAGCGGGGCTAGCGGGGGGGCTTCGGGTGAGCAGTTCTTC. Protein sequence: CASSGASGGASGEQFF. The chain employs TRBV5-6 and TRBJ2-1, with 12 bases matching TRBD2. The trim removed 4 bases at V and 9 bases at J, leaving 11 bases unmatched. Germline values: CDR1 SGHDT, CDR2 YYEEEE. The CDR3 consists of 16 residues.

For the CDR3, the DNA is TGTGCCAGCTTAGGCGGGTCGTACACTGAAGCTTTCTTT. Translating gives CASLGGSYTEAFF. The chain carries TRBV6-6 and TRBJ1-1; D call uncertain. Germline assignment: CDR1 MNHNY and CDR2 SVGAGI (reference sequence). V was pared by 8 bases and J by 3 bases, with 13 bases between. This CDR3 has 13 residues.

The chain links TRBV9 to TRBJ1-5; no clear D. The CDR3 has 14 residues. V was trimmed by 0 bases and J by 4 bases, leaving 8 bases between them. Germline V gives CDR1 SGDLS, CDR2 YYNGEE. CDR3 amino acids: CASSVGGVNQPQHF. CDR3 sequence (DNA): TGTGCCAGCAGCGTAGGTGGAGTTAATCAGCCCCAGCATTTT.

In its sample, this clonotype was seen a few times. The chain couples TRBV29-1 to TRBJ2-3; D remains ambiguous. The CDR3 is 14 amino acids. From germline, CDR1 is SQVTM and CDR2 ANQGSEA. Deletions cut 7 bases from V and 0 bases from J, with 14 bases between. CDR3: CSEVTYSSTDTQYF. DNA of the CDR3: TGCAGCGAGGTGACGTACTCTAGCACAGATACGCAGTATTTT.

The CDR3 coding sequence is TGTGCCAGCAGTGAAGCGCCCGGGGTAGCCTACGAGCAGTACTTC. Amino acids: CASSEAPGVAYEQYF. The gene calls are TRBV2 and TRBJ2-5; TRBD2 is a possible D gene (5 bases). The J call is in doubt because the DNA end fits TRBJ2-7 better. Germline CDR1 reads SNHLY; CDR2 reads FYNNEI. The CDR3 totals 15 residues.

The chain joins TRBV27 to TRBJ2-7; 9 bases are shared with TRBD2. This CDR3 contains 15 residues. Germline V CDR1 and CDR2: MNHEY, SMNVEV (reference sequence). V lost 5 bases and J lost 4; bases outside the gene matches: 9. CDR3 bases: TGTGCCAGCAGTAAAATAGCGGGAGATAGATACGAGCAGTACTTC. Protein: CASSKIAGDRYEQYF.

In this sample, this clonotype turned up many times. The chain couples TRBV6-6 to TRBJ2-3; TRBD1 matches at 8 bases. The CDR3 covers 16 residues. Looked up from germline, CDR1 is MNHNY and CDR2 is SVGAGI (reference sequence). V lost 5 bases, J lost 1 base, and 8 bases stayed unmatched. CDR3 sequence: CASSQEPGQGTDTQYF. CDR3 coding DNA: TGTGCCAGCAGTCAAGAACCGGGACAGGGCACAGATACGCAGTATTTT.

This clonotype showed up just a few times. V usage is TRBV14 and J usage is TRBJ2-5; TRBD2 might be the D (6 bases). The CDR3 has 17 residues. Trimming took 3 bases from V and 2 from J, leaving 19 bases between them. Germline assignment: CDR1 SGHDN and CDR2 FVKESK. The CDR3 here is CASSHQPGRDFQETQYF. In DNA, the CDR3 is TGTGCCAGCAGCCACCAACCTGGTCGGGACTTTCAAGAGACCCAGTACTTC.

The V gene is TRBV7-9, the J gene TRBJ2-7, with D perhaps given as TRBD1 or TRBD2 (6 bases each). The CDR3 contains 16 residues. V dropped 4 bases and J dropped 0 bases, with 16 bases sitting between them. Germline CDR1 is SEHNR and CDR2 is FQNEAQ (reference sequence). The CDR3 here is CASSSLDPGASYEQYF. CDR3 sequence (DNA): TGTGCCAGCAGCTCACTGGATCCGGGGGCCTCCTACGAGCAGTACTTC.

V and J are TRBV7-2 and TRBJ2-3; 7 nucleotides line up with TRBD2. The CDR3 sequence is 15 residues long. Germline lookup yields CDR1 SGHTA and CDR2 FQGNSA. Trimming removed 9 bases from V and 2 bases from J; junction bases left unmatched: 11. This CDR3 is CASAMRETYTDTQYF. CDR3 sequence (DNA): TGTGCCAGTGCGATGCGGGAGACCTACACAGATACGCAGTATTTT.

The V call is TRBV3-1, the J call TRBJ2-1; unclear D gene. The CDR3 spans 13 residues. The V and J ends lost 1 base and 6 bases respectively, with 7 bases between them. Germline V gene lookup returns CDR1 LGHDT and CDR2 YNNKEL (reference sequence). As DNA, the CDR3 is TGTGCCAGCAGCCAAGCCCCAATCAATGAGCAGTTCTTC. Translating gives CASSQAPINEQFF.

This chain connects TRBV20-1 to TRBJ1-6; D not certain. The CDR3 covers 13 residues. Trimming took off 5 bases at V and 8 bases at J, with 13 bases between the two ends. The germline gives CDR1 DFQATT, CDR2 SNEGSKA (reference sequence). The CDR3, as DNA: TGCAGTGCTGAAACCCCTGTAGATTCACCCCTCCACTTT. This encodes CSAETPVDSPLHF.